The source of this TCR beta chain is a study of response to subunit inactivated influenza vaccine. Study-level results: Few new T cells, the authors suggested, are recruited by each seasonal influenza vaccination.

TCRdb itself ran the RT-PCR reads through MiXCR, one entry per CDR3 protein. The sample records 450,000 to 500,000 distinct CDR3 sequences, 9.5% to 13% being singletons. This clonotype was detected only a few times. Its specificity is not known. The V segment lost 0 bases and the J segment 0 bases; nucleotides outside the gene matches: 5. The CDR3 is 16 residues long. Germline V lookup: CDR1 SGHKS, CDR2 YYEKEE (reference sequence). This sequence originates from a man in his fifties or sixties who received an inactivated influenza vaccine. This specimen consisted of PBMCs from blood, obtained roughly 6 weeks after vaccination. The chain combines TRBV5-5 with TRBJ1-2; TRBD1 matches at 7 bases. The CDR3 DNA sequence: TGTGCCAGCAGCTTGGCCGTGGGACAGACTAACTATGGCTACACCTTC. Encoded protein: CASSLAVGQTNYGYTF. The variable domain in full, completed from reference TRBV5-5 and TRBJ1-2, reads DAGVTQSPTHLIKTRGQQVTLRCSPISGHKSVSWYQQVLGQGPQFIFQYYEKEERGRGNFPDRFSARQFPNYSSELNVNALLLGDSALYLCASSLAVGQTNYGYTFGSGTRLTVV.